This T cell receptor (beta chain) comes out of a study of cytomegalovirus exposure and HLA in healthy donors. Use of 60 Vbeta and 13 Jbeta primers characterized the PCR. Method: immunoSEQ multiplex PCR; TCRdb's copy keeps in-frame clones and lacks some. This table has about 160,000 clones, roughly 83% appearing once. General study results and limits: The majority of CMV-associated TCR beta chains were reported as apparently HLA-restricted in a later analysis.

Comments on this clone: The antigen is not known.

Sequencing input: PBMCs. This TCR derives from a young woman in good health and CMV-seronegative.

The CDR3 here is CSVVAATGELFF. The CDR3 nucleotides are TGCAGCGTTGTCGCGGCAACCGGGGAGCTGTTTTTT. V and J are TRBV29-1 and TRBJ2-2, with D unresolved. The CDR3 is made up of 12 amino acids. Trimming pared 4 bases from V and 5 bases from J, leaving 8 bases between. Germline CDR1 and CDR2: SQVTM and ANQGSEA.